The clone carrying this T cell receptor (beta chain) was recorded a few times. The antigen remains unidentified. The data originate from a study of T cells in Graves' hyperthyroidism and ophthalmopathy. The PBMCs were sourced from fresh peripheral blood (more than 9 ml). Study-level findings and limits: Blood also contained most expanded thyroid clonotypes above 0.001. Separating ophthalmopathy from stable hyperthyroidism was achieved by a 13 V-J model.

The CDR3 runs 17 residues. V lost 3 bases and J 2 bases, leaving 14 bases between the germline ends. What was amplified from RNA transcripts were TCR beta CDR3 regions. Using the HTBI primer set, a first-round RT-PCR was run on the TCR CDR3. From the multiplex PCR reads, TCRdb called clonotypes with MiXCR, one entry per CDR3 protein. The sample contains over 700,000 distinct CDR3 sequences, 15% to 20% of which appear only once. The receptor was derived from a woman aged 50 to 60 with Graves' hyperthyroidism that later progressed to Graves' ophthalmopathy. Sequencing was carried out using blood. The J gene is TRBJ2-6, the V gene TRBV12-3 or TRBV12-4; weak D call: TRBD2 (6 bases). CDR3 nucleotide sequence: TGTGCCAGCAGTTTGGGGGGAGTTAGTGCTGGGGCCAACGTCCTGACTTTC. This codes for CASSLGGVSAGANVLTF.